A single sample gave rise to the 22 T cell receptor beta chains below, sequenced in a study of Tregs in tolerant kidney transplant recipients. Data came from immunoSEQ multiplex PCR; TCRdb stores just in-frame clones and leaves some out. The clone table shows 31,000 or so clones, with the ten largest holding under 15%. Source: CD8+ T cells from blood, taken before the transplant. All receptors derive from a human donor who received a combined kidney and bone marrow transplant.

As regards this clone: The read terminates 3 residues before the CDR3 end, so the remaining end is supplied by the germline J gene. The V call is TRBV19, the J call TRBJ2-1; D unresolved. Germline V lookup: CDR1 LNHDA, CDR2 SQIVND (reference sequence). V was clipped by 1 base and J by 4 bases, with 11 bases between them. This CDR3 region has 15 residues. This CDR3 reads CASSIVANLYNEQFF. The covered CDR3 bases are TGTGCCAGTAGTATAGTTGCGAACCTATACAATGAG.

Comment on this clone: The read ends 3 residues shy of where the CDR3 ends; the end is completed using the germline J gene. Within the sample, other DNA sequences also encode this same CDR3. The J gene is TRBJ2-7, the V gene TRBV19; D is uncertain. The CDR3 totals 13 residues. Germline V lookup: CDR1 LNHDA, CDR2 SQIVND (reference sequence). V was trimmed by 3 bases and J by 0 bases, leaving 6 bases between them. CDR3 in amino acids: CASSITSSYEQYF. Partial CDR3 DNA: TGTGCCAGTAGTATCACAAGCTCCTACGAG.

With regard to this clone: The read ends 3 residues before the CDR3 terminus; that terminus is restored from the germline J gene. The chain uses TRBV13 and TRBJ2-7, with D unclear. Deletions cut 2 bases from V and 5 bases from J, with 13 bases between. This CDR3 has 14 amino acids. The germline V gene encodes CDR1 PRHDT and CDR2 FYEKMQ (reference sequence). The DNA read from the CDR3 is TGTGCCAGCAGCTTATTCAACCTGGCCCACGAG. Residues: CASSLFNLAHE. The entire CDR3 is CASSLFNLAHEQYF. Full variable domain (rest looked up from reference TRBV13 and TRBJ2-7): AAGVIQSPRHLIKEKRETATLKCYPIPRHDTVYWYQQGPGQDPQFLISFYEKMQSDKGSIPDRFSAQQFSDYHSELNMSSLELGDSALYFCASSLFNLAHEQYFGPGTRLTVT.

A note on this clone: The read finishes 3 residues shy of the CDR3 end, and the germline J gene is used to complete it. The chain couples TRBV20-1 to TRBJ2-7, with 10 bases fitting TRBD2. Unmatched junction bases numbered 3, after V lost 1 base and J lost 3 bases. The germline V gene encodes CDR1 DFQATT and CDR2 SNEGSKA (reference sequence). The CDR3 loop spans 14 amino acids. The CDR3 protein is CSARVLAGFYEQYF. The covered CDR3 bases are TGCAGTGCTAGAGTACTAGCGGGATTCTACGAG.

Regarding this clone: The observed sequence ends 3 residues before the CDR3 terminus, with the missing tail filled in from the germline J gene. The genes are TRBV7-9 and TRBJ2-7, with D hard to call. Germline CDR1 SEHNR, CDR2 FQNEAQ (reference sequence). The CDR3 contains 14 residues. Trimming took off 1 base at V and 4 bases at J, with 11 bases between the two ends. CDR3 sequence reads: CASSLVSGQYEQYF. The covered CDR3 bases are TGTGCCAGCAGCTTAGTTTCAGGCCAGTACGAG.

A word on this clone: Read data end 3 residues before the CDR3 end; the end is taken from the germline J gene. V and J are TRBV5-6 and TRBJ2-7, with D possibly TRBD1 on 7 matching bases. This CDR3 region has 13 residues. The V end was cut by 0 bases, the J end by 6 bases, with 10 bases between. The germline V gene encodes CDR1 SGHDT and CDR2 YYEEEE. Partial CDR3 DNA: TGTGCCAGCAGCTTGGGACAGGGAGGCGAG. Translating gives CASSLGQGGE. The complete CDR3 protein is CASSLGQGGEQYF.

Details on this clone: The CDR3 end is not reached by the read, which stops 3 residues before it; the germline J gene fills it in. The chain couples TRBV6-2 or TRBV6-3 to TRBJ2-7, with 9 bases matching TRBD2. Germline V gene lookup returns CDR1 MNHEY and CDR2 SVGEGT. The CDR3 spans 15 residues. Trimming cost V 6 bases and J 2 bases; bases outside gene matches: 8. The CDR3 protein is CASSPLAGVAYEQYF. The covered CDR3 bases are TGTGCCAGCAGCCCCTTAGCGGGAGTGGCCTACGAG.

Note on this clone: With the read ending 3 residues before the CDR3 end, the germline J gene is used to fill in that end. The chain carries TRBV11-3 and TRBJ2-1; 8 bases align to TRBD2. The CDR3 runs to 14 residues. Germline trimming cut 4 bases from V and 6 bases from J; bases unmatched to any gene: 5. From germline, CDR1 is SGHNT and CDR2 YENEEA. The chain's CDR3 is CASSSGLDINEQFF. CDR3 DNA, as far as it was read: TGTGCCAGCAGCTCGGGACTAGACATCAATGAG.

Regarding this clone: The sequenced fragment ends 3 residues before the CDR3 boundary, so the rest is inferred from the germline J gene. The V call is TRBV13, the J call TRBJ2-2, with no clear D. Per germline, CDR1 PRHDT and CDR2 FYEKMQ (reference sequence). V lost 0 bases and J 4 bases, leaving 6 bases between the germline ends. The CDR3 is 14 residues long. The part of the CDR3 DNA that was read is TGTGCCAGCAGCTTAGGCGGTACCACCGGGGAG. Translated, it gives CASSLGGTTGE. The CDR3, in full, reads CASSLGGTTGELFF. The full variable domain, rest sourced from reference TRBV13 and TRBJ2-2, is AAGVIQSPRHLIKEKRETATLKCYPIPRHDTVYWYQQGPGQDPQFLISFYEKMQSDKGSIPDRFSAQQFSDYHSELNMSSLELGDSALYFCASSLGGTTGELFFGEGSRLTVL.

Concerning this clone itself: The sequenced fragment ends 3 residues before the CDR3 boundary, so the rest is inferred from the germline J gene. Distinct nucleotide sequences in the sample also encode this CDR3. J is TRBJ2-7 and V is TRBV16, with D possibly being TRBD2 (6 bases). Germline-derived CDR1 and CDR2 are KGHSY and FQNENV. The CDR3 is 13 residues long. The ends were cut back, 0 bases at V and 3 bases at J, with 6 bases in the middle. CDR3 in amino acids: CASSQSGGYEQYF. The sequenced CDR3 bases are TGTGCCAGCAGCCAATCGGGGGGCTACGAG.

Note on this clone: Read data end 3 residues before the CDR3 end; the end is taken from the germline J gene. The chain employs TRBV19 and TRBJ1-1; TRBD1 matches at 8 bases. The germline V gene encodes CDR1 LNHDA and CDR2 SQIVND (reference sequence). The V segment lost 5 bases and the J segment 1 base; nucleotides outside the gene matches: 9. The CDR3 is made up of 16 amino acids. The CDR3 spells CASSSYSGGANTEAFF. CDR3 DNA (partial): TGTGCCAGTAGTTCTTACTCAGGGGGCGCGAACACTGAA.

Concerning this clone itself: The read falls 3 residues short of the CDR3 end, and the missing part is taken from the germline J gene. J is TRBJ1-6 and V is TRBV15, with TRBD1 identical over 9 bases. From germline, CDR1 is LNHNV and CDR2 YYDKDF (reference sequence). J was trimmed by 8 bases and V by 2 bases; bases with no gene match: 10. The CDR3 spans 17 residues. The CDR3 DNA, read in part, is TGTGCCACCAGCAGATCAACCGGGACAGGGTTTTATTCACCC. It translates to CATSRSTGTGFYSP. The entire CDR3 reads CATSRSTGTGFYSPLHF. The full variable domain, its missing parts supplied by reference TRBV15 and TRBJ1-6, is DAMVIQNPRYQVTQFGKPVTLSCSQTLNHNVMYWYQQKSSQAPKLLFHYYDKDFNNEADTPDNFQSRRPNTSFCFLDIRSPGLGDTAMYLCATSRSTGTGFYSPLHFGNGTRLTVT.

The DNA read from the CDR3 is TGTGCCAGCAGATCCATACAGGGAGCTGGAAACACC. Protein: CASRSIQGAGNT. The full CDR3 reads CASRSIQGAGNTIYF. V is TRBV7-8 and J is TRBJ1-3; a possible D gene is TRBD1 (6 bases). The read ends 3 residues early relative to the CDR3; the germline J gene fills the gap. The CDR3 is 15 residues long. CDR1 and CDR2 (germline): SGHVS, FQNEAQ. V was trimmed by 6 bases and J by 2 bases, leaving 14 bases between them. The full variable domain, its missing parts supplied by reference TRBV7-8 and TRBJ1-3, is GAGVSQSPRYKVAKRGQDVALRCDPISGHVSLFWYQQALGQGPEFLTYFQNEAQLDKSGLPSDRFFAERPEGSVSTLKIQRTQQEDSAVYLCASRSIQGAGNTIYFGEGSWLTVV.

As for this clone: The read gets to within 3 residues of the CDR3 end, and the germline J gene fills in the rest. The chain uses TRBV20-1 and TRBJ2-1; 8 bases map to TRBD1. This CDR3 comprises 13 residues. V lost 8 bases to trimming and J lost 2 bases; unmatched junction nucleotides: 5. Germline V gene data show CDR1 as DFQATT and CDR2 as SNEGSKA (reference sequence). CDR3 sequence: CSQGDRTYNEQFF. The CDR3 DNA, read in part, is TGCAGTCAAGGGGACAGGACCTACAATGAG.

Comments on this clone: Read data end 3 residues before the CDR3 end; the end is taken from the germline J gene. The chain joins TRBV20-1 to TRBJ1-2; D is unresolved. V lost 6 bases and J lost 3, with 11 bases in between. Germline assignment: CDR1 DFQATT and CDR2 SNEGSKA (reference sequence). The CDR3 length is 12 residues. The sequenced CDR3 bases are TGCAGTGCCCCCCCCCAGGACTATGGC. It is translated as CSAPPQDYG. The CDR3 in its entirety is CSAPPQDYGYTF.

Concerning this clone: The read ends 3 residues before the CDR3 terminus; that terminus is restored from the germline J gene. The chain links TRBV19 to TRBJ2-7; weak D call: TRBD2 (6 bases). V was cut by 5 bases and J by 3 bases, with 14 bases left in between. This CDR3 has 14 residues. Germline CDR1 reads LNHDA; CDR2 reads SQIVND (reference sequence). The CDR3 bases that were read are TGTGCCAGTAGTTTCGGAGGGCCAGACTACGAG. Translation: CASSFGGPDYE. The complete CDR3 protein is CASSFGGPDYEQYF.

Of note for this clone: The read halts 3 residues ahead of the CDR3 end, with the missing end drawn from the germline J gene. This sequence joins TRBV30 and TRBJ2-1, with 7 bases fitting TRBD1. Germline V CDR1 and CDR2: GTSNPN, SVGIG (reference sequence). The CDR3 has 12 residues. V shed 2 bases, J shed 8 bases, and the junction held 3 bases outside the gene matches. The CDR3 bases that were read are TGTGCCTGGAGTCAGGGGGTGGATGAG. Protein sequence: CAWSQGVDE. The whole CDR3 is CAWSQGVDEQFF.

CDR3 amino acids: CAWTSGVTGELFF. The part of the CDR3 DNA that was read is TGTGCCTGGACGTCAGGGGTGACCGGGGAG. This chain links TRBV30 with TRBJ2-2; weak D call: TRBD1 (6 bases). With the read ending 3 residues before the CDR3 end, the germline J gene is used to fill in that end. The CDR3 is 13 amino acids. Trimming cost V 4 bases and J 5 bases, with 11 bases left between them. Germline-derived CDR1 and CDR2 are GTSNPN and SVGIG (reference sequence).

A word on this clone: The CDR3 end falls 3 residues outside the read, so it is completed with the germline J gene. The genes are TRBV7-8 and TRBJ1-5; D is possibly TRBD1 (5 bases). From germline, CDR1 is SGHVS and CDR2 FQNEAQ. Trimming left V 4 bases short and J 7 bases short, with 14 bases between. The CDR3 has 14 residues. The CDR3: CASSSLGGQQPQHF. The CDR3 DNA, read in part, is TGTGCCAGCAGCTCCCTTGGCGGACAACAGCCC. The full variable domain, completed using reference TRBV7-8 and TRBJ1-5, is GAGVSQSPRYKVAKRGQDVALRCDPISGHVSLFWYQQALGQGPEFLTYFQNEAQLDKSGLPSDRFFAERPEGSVSTLKIQRTQQEDSAVYLCASSSLGGQQPQHFGDGTRLSIL.

Turning to this clone: Coverage ceases 3 residues before the CDR3 finishes, and the germline J gene fills in the end. J is TRBJ1-2 and V is TRBV2, with D unresolved. Per germline, CDR1 SNHLY and CDR2 FYNNEI. The CDR3 consists of 15 residues. The DNA read from the CDR3 is TGTGCCAGCAGTGAAGCGCTTCTGGCCCAGGAGGGC. Translation gives CASSEALLAQEG. The CDR3 as a whole reads CASSEALLAQEGYTF.

As concerns this clone: From the germline J gene comes the end of the CDR3, since the read stops 3 residues before it. The rearrangement uses TRBV2 and TRBJ2-2, with 9 nucleotides matching TRBD2. The CDR3 covers 18 residues. Germline loops: CDR1 SNHLY, CDR2 FYNNEI. Trimming at V came to 6 bases and at J to 0 bases, leaving 11 bases not matched to a gene. CDR3 loop: CASRFPLAGDTNTGELFF. The sequenced CDR3 bases are TGTGCCAGCAGGTTTCCCTTAGCGGGAGACACGAACACCGGGGAG.

Comments on this clone: The read halts 3 residues ahead of the CDR3 end, with the missing end drawn from the germline J gene. The chain is built from TRBV7-6 and TRBJ2-2; TRBD2 agrees at 11 bases. Germline values: CDR1 SGHVS, CDR2 FNYEAQ. The ends lost 5 bases at V and 4 bases at J; junction bases unmatched: 3. There are 15 residues in the CDR3. This CDR3 is CASSPGTSGTGELFF. The DNA read from the CDR3 is TGTGCCAGCAGCCCAGGGACTAGCGGCACCGGGGAG.